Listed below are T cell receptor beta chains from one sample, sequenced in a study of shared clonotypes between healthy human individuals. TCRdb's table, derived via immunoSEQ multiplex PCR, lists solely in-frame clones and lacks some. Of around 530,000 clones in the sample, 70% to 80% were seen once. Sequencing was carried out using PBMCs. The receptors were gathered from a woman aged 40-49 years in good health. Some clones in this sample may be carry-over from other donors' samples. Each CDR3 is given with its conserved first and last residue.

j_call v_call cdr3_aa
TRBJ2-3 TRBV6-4 CASSDSGAGGDTQYF
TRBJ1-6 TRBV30 CAQNRQDDNSPLHF
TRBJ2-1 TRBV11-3 CASSLDSGLRDEQFF
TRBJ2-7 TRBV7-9 CASSSWGQGFTSYEQYF
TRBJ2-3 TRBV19 CASSIRTSGRATDTQYF
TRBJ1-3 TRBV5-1 CASRPGSSGNTIYF
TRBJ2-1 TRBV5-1 CASSQGTHNEQFF
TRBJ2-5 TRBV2 CASRRRDREETQYF
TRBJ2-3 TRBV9 CASSVFSTLGDTQYF
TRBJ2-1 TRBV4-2 CASSLDGTSGYNEQFF
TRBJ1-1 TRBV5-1 CASSLWGTENTEAFF
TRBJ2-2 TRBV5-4 CASSFPTGELFF
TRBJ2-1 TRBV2 CASRLAGLAGGSYNEQFF
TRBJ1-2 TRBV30 CAWSVRQETGNYGYTF
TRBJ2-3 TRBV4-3 CASSHSLAGVTDTQYF
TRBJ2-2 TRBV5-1 CASSLLAGTGELFF
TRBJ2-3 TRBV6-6 CASSPRGSGSTDTQYF
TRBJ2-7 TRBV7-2 CASSPSRNEQYF
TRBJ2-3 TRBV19 CASSPPATDTQYF
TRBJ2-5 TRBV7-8 CASSLAGGRGRGETQYF
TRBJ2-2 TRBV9 CASSPVGSGTGELFF
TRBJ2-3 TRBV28 CASLPRGSGTDTQYF
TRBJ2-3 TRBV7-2 CASSFPGGADTQYF
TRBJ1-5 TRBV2 CASSETDIQPQHF
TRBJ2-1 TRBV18 CASSPPSGRRSYNEQFF
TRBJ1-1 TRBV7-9 CASRGREGVEAFF
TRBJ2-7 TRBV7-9 CASSLAENEQYF
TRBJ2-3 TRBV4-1 CASSLQPGGLDTQYF
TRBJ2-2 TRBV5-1 CASSEGTPHRELFF
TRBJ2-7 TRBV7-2 CASSFTSGNSYEQYF
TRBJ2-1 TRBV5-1 CASSFSGAADNEQFF
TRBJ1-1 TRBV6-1 CASSEVTGSVFF
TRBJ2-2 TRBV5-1 CASSSPNANTGELFF
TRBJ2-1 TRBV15 CATSRDSAGVYNEQFF
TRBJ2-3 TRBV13 CASSWKGYLVTDTQYF
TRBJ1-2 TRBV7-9 CASSLDRGLYGYTF
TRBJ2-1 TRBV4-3 CASSQDVGSTNSYNEQFF
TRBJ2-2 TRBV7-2 CASSYASGGTQLTGELFF
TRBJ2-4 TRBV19 CARTERDWDIQYF
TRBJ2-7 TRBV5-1 CASSPSRDPYEQYF
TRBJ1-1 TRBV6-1 CASSADGAEAFF
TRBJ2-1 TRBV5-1 CASSLDMGTFNEQFF
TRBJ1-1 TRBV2 CASSPDRNRVEAFF
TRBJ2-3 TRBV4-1 CASSLRSTDTQYF
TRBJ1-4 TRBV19 CASSDGDRAPSKEKLFF
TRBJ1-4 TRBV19 CASSQGRPSNEKLFF
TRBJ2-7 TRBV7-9 CASSPLSSYEQYF
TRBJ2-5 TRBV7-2 CASSLGQPSLETQYF
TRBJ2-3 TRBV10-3 CATRSGRGSTDTQYF
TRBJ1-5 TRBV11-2 CASSLDRRISPQHF
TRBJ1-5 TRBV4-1 CASSQDPHSRANQPQHF
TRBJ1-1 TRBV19 CASSVQGVKDTEAFF
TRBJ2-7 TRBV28 CASGQSSYEQYF
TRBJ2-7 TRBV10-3 CAISASVVLSYEQYF
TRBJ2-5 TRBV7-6 CASSPLAGLGETQYF
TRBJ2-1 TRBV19 CASSLSGSFEQFF
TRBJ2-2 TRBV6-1 CASSGGDGHRGAVF
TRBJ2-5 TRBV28 CASRVWGGRETQYF
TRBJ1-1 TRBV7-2 CASSSWANTEAFF